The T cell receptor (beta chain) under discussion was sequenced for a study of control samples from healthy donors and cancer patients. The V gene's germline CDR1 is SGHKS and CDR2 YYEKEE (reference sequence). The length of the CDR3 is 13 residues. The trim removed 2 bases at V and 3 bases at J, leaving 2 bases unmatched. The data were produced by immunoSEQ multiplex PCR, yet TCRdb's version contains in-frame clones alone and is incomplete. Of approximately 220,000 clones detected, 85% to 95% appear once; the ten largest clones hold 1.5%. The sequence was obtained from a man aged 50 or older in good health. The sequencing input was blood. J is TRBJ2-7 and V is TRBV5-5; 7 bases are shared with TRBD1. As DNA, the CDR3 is TGTGCCAGCAGCTTCGGGACAGTCTACGAGCAGTACTTC. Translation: CASSFGTVYEQYF.